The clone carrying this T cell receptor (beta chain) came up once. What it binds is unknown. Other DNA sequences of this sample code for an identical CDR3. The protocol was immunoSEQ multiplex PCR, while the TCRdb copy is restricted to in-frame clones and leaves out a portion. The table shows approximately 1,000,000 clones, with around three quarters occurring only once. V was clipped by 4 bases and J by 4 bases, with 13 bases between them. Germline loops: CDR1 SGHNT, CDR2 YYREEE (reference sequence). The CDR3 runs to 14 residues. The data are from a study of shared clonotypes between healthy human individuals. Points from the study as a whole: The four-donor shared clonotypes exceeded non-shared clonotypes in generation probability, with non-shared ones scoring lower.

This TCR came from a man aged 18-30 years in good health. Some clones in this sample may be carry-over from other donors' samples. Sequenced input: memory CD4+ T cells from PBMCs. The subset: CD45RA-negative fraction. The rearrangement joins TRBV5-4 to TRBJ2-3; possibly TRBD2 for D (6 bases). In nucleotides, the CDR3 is TGTGCCAGCAGCCTTAACACGGGGGCAGATACGCAGTATTTT. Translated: CASSLNTGADTQYF.